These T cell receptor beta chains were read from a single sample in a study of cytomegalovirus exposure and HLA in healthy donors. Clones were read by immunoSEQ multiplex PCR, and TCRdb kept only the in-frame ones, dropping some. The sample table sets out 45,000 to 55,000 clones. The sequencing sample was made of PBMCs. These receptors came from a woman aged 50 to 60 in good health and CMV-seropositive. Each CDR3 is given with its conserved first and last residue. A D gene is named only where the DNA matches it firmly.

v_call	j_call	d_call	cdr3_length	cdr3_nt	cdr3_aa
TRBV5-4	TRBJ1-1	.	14	TGTGCCAGCAGCTTGGCTTTAGGGAGGCCTGAAGCTTTCTTT	CASSLALGRPEAFF
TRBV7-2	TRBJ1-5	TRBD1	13	TGTGCCAGCAGCTTTGACAGGGGACAGCCCCAGCATTTT	CASSFDRGQPQHF
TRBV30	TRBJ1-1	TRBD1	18	TGTGCCCCCAGCGTAGCGCCGGGACAGCCTAGGTCGAACACTGAAGCTTTCTTT	CAPSVAPGQPRSNTEAFF
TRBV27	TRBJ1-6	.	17	TGTGCCAGCAGTTCAACTACCCGGGTCCTATATAATTCACCCCTCCACTTT	CASSSTTRVLYNSPLHF
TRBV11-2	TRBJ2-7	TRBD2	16	TGTGCCAGCAGCTTAGAGATGGGACTAGAATTGACCGAGCAGTACTTC	CASSLEMGLELTEQYF
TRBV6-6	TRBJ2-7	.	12	TGTGCCAGCTGGGAGGACTCCTACGAGCAGTACTTC	CASWEDSYEQYF
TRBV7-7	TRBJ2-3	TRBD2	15	TGTGCCAGCAGCCGAGCGGGGGGGCCGACAGATACGCAGTATTTT	CASSRAGGPTDTQYF
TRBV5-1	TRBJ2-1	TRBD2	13	TGCGCCAGCAGCTTGGCCGGGGGGTTTGAGCAGTTCTTC	CASSLAGGFEQFF
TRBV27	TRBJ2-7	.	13	TGTGCCAGCAGTTTATCGAAGGGGGACCGTAAGTACTTC	CASSLSKGDRKYF
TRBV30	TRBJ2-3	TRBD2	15	TGTGCCTGGGGGACTAGCGGGAGCATAACAGATACGCAGTATTTT	CAWGTSGSITDTQYF